A single count supports the clone carrying this T cell receptor beta chain. Its target is unknown. Profiling relied on immunoSEQ multiplex PCR, and the TCRdb table lists in-frame clones only, not all of them. The table lists around 140,000 clones, 90% of them singletons. This CDR3 is 14 amino acids long. Trimming removed 6 bases from V and 6 bases from J, with 16 bases in between. In germline, CDR1 is MNHEY, CDR2 SVGEGT. These data come from a study of T cell responses to AZD1222 COVID-19 vaccine. Study-wide results and limits: Females outnumbered males among donors, who were mostly white British; clonal diversity was possibly underestimated. A reported finding is that nearly half of spike-specific TCRs target unmutated variant regions. Seropositive AZD1222 recipients at baseline numbered only five or six. Two AZD1222 administrations were followed by greater Spike-specific TCR breadth and depth.

The receptor was derived from an adult in good health. The chain employs TRBV6-2 or TRBV6-3 and TRBJ2-3; TRBD1 is a possible D gene (6 bases). The material sequenced was peripheral blood, taken on day 0 of AZD1222 vaccination. In nucleotides, the CDR3 is TGTGCCAGCAGCCGAACCTCAGGGGTCGATACGCAGTATTTT. Translation: CASSRTSGVDTQYF.